The next 2 T cell receptor beta chains were all read from a single sample in a study of T cells in Graves' hyperthyroidism and ophthalmopathy. Using RNA transcripts as the source, TCR beta CDR3 regions were amplified. Primed by the HTBI set, a first-round RT-PCR was run on the TCR CDR3. One entry per CDR3 protein, called by TCRdb with MiXCR from the multiplex PCR reads. The sample holds about 840,000 distinct CDR3 sequences, 38% seen once. Material: blood. The receptors shown here come from a man younger than 35 with Graves' hyperthyroidism.

V gene TRBV29-1 combines with J gene TRBJ2-5, with TRBD1 identical over 10 bases. Losses at the gene ends were 4 bases for V and 7 bases for J; bases not matched to a gene: 15. CDR3 length: 16 residues. In germline, CDR1 is SQVTM, CDR2 ANQGSEA. The CDR3 region has the DNA TGCAGCGTTGCTCCACGTGTTGGACAGGGGGATTGGACCCAGTACTTC. It specifies CSVAPRVGQGDWTQYF.

The chain is built from TRBV14 and TRBJ2-7; D possibly corresponds to TRBD2 (5 bases). V was clipped by 6 bases and J by 2 bases, with 17 bases between them. The CDR3 totals 15 residues. Germline V gives CDR1 SGHDN, CDR2 FVKESK. This CDR3 reads CASSYRGMAAYEQYF. The DNA for the CDR3 is TGTGCCAGCAGTTACCGAGGGATGGCTGCCTACGAGCAGTACTTC.